This T cell receptor (beta chain) was documented in a study of cytomegalovirus exposure and HLA in healthy donors. Study findings and constraints: Researchers reported from a later analysis that most CMV-associated TCR beta chains appeared HLA-restricted.

Germline CDR1 SGHTA, CDR2 FQGNSA. The CDR3 extends over 14 amino acids. V dropped 5 bases and J dropped 2 bases, with 12 bases sitting between them. The donors comprised healthy bone marrow donors. With 60 Vbeta and 13 Jbeta primers, the PCR was carried out. Produced via immunoSEQ multiplex PCR; TCRdb's table is partial and in-frame only. Here the sample spans some 130,000 clones, around 74% being singletons. With regard to this clone: Antigen: not known.

Sequenced: PBMCs. The chain combines TRBV7-2 with TRBJ2-5; D remains ambiguous. The sequence was collected from a male donor in good health and CMV-seronegative. CDR3 loop: CASSPQTGQETQYF. In DNA form, the CDR3 reads TGTGCCAGCAGCCCTCAGACGGGTCAAGAGACCCAGTACTTC.